These T cell receptor beta chains were read from a single sample in a study of shared T cell receptors in the human thymus. Produced via immunoSEQ multiplex PCR; TCRdb's table is partial and in-frame only. The sample lists about 660,000 clones, around 87% occurring once. This sample was shared with a second study, whose subject was human thymus T cells.

The sample taken for sequencing was thymocytes. The receptors here all came from a boy under three years old with a congenital heart defect. Each CDR3 is given without its conserved first and last residue.

CDR3	V	J
SVCTGFDWNEQF	TRBV29-1	TRBJ2-1
ASSLGVGHFNQPQH	TRBV7-2	TRBJ1-5
ASSPGRVAPLNTEALEAF	TRBV18	TRBJ1-1
AGSGASGNLRF	TRBV28	TRBJ2-1
ASSLADSFPYEQY	TRBV7-2	TRBJ2-7
ASSLETGRPNYGYT	TRBV5-5	TRBJ1-2
ASSGDGQKALIAYEQY	TRBV5-6	TRBJ2-7
ATSSRDRGLVTEAF	TRBV15	TRBJ1-1
ASSSTSGAPEQF	TRBV5-1	TRBJ2-1
ASSRDSPYEQY	TRBV19	TRBJ2-7
KYTRGKFYEQY	TRBV27	TRBJ2-7
SPWRGVKEYNEQF	TRBV29-1	TRBJ2-1
ASSFPGTGDHNEQF	TRBV5-1	TRBJ2-1
ASSCEREACEQY	TRBV5-6	TRBJ2-7
ASSQFRDRASTDTQY	TRBV4-3	TRBJ2-3
ASETGKAGYGYT	TRBV25-1	TRBJ1-2
ASSFRGGPSYEQY	TRBV7-2	TRBJ2-7
ASSLKRGQGAYEQY	TRBV7-9	TRBJ2-7
ASSASGGGEQY	TRBV9	TRBJ2-7
AWSYRGQNTEAF	TRBV30	TRBJ1-1
ASTFGDSSINYGYT	TRBV6-6	TRBJ1-2
ASSLVPRTSAQNTQY	TRBV7-8	TRBJ2-3
ASSSTGTSGGAVYNEQF	TRBV5-6	TRBJ2-1
ASTWTGIVTGELF	TRBV5-6	TRBJ2-2
ASSSLPGRTNEKLF	TRBV5-5	TRBJ1-4
ASSQDLGGTGYEQY	TRBV4-1	TRBJ2-7
ASSESVGAGQETQY	TRBV10-1	TRBJ2-5
ASSSYLRDSHTGELF	TRBV27	TRBJ2-2
ASSLSVQGRNGYT	TRBV28	TRBJ1-2
ASSFEGIAGELF	TRBV27	TRBJ2-2
ASSAKGGGGCPSQPQH	TRBV6-1	TRBJ1-5
ASSFFPTGAPHEQY	TRBV11-2	TRBJ2-7
ASSSPTGDAGNTIY	TRBV5-1	TRBJ1-3
ASSPARLAGLAYEQY	TRBV27	TRBJ2-7
ASSPEAGTYEQY	TRBV5-6	TRBJ2-7
ASRAGQNTDTQY	TRBV28	TRBJ2-3
ASSLSVDTIY	TRBV7-9	TRBJ1-3
ASSTRQTGLAVNTGELF	TRBV19	TRBJ2-2
ASSPGTGIPSNEKLF	TRBV18	TRBJ1-4
ASSIRWRGDYGYT	TRBV19	TRBJ1-2
ASGSPGDEQF	TRBV5-4	TRBJ2-1
ASSSLAGAGLTEQY	TRBV5-4	TRBJ2-7
ASSLSNRVFGYT	TRBV7-8	TRBJ1-2
ASSLARGWYGYT	TRBV5-6	TRBJ1-2
ASSHPPTGREPQETQY	TRBV7-9	TRBJ2-5
ASSPNGLTDNTEAF	TRBV27	TRBJ1-1
ASSSSPASTDTQY	TRBV28	TRBJ2-3
ASSQEGTGINEQF	TRBV4-1	TRBJ2-1
ASGLVGGGAGNTEAF	TRBV12-5	TRBJ1-1
ASSFGGNTEAF	TRBV7-2	TRBJ1-1
ASSPRRGQDPIQGYNEQF	TRBV5-1	TRBJ2-1
ASSPQGYQQY	TRBV28	TRBJ2-5
ASSFGTSDEQY	TRBV27	TRBJ2-7
ASSLNTYEQY	TRBV7-9	TRBJ2-7
ASSLRSALSSYNEQF	TRBV28	TRBJ2-1
ASRPIRYARGLSQPQH	TRBV28	TRBJ1-5
ASRPGLPKF	TRBV7-2	TRBJ2-1
ASSYAPGLAGDGAKNIQY	TRBV28	TRBJ2-4
ASSTPGGWTEAF	TRBV7-9	TRBJ1-1
ASSSDRGVQPQH	TRBV18	TRBJ1-5